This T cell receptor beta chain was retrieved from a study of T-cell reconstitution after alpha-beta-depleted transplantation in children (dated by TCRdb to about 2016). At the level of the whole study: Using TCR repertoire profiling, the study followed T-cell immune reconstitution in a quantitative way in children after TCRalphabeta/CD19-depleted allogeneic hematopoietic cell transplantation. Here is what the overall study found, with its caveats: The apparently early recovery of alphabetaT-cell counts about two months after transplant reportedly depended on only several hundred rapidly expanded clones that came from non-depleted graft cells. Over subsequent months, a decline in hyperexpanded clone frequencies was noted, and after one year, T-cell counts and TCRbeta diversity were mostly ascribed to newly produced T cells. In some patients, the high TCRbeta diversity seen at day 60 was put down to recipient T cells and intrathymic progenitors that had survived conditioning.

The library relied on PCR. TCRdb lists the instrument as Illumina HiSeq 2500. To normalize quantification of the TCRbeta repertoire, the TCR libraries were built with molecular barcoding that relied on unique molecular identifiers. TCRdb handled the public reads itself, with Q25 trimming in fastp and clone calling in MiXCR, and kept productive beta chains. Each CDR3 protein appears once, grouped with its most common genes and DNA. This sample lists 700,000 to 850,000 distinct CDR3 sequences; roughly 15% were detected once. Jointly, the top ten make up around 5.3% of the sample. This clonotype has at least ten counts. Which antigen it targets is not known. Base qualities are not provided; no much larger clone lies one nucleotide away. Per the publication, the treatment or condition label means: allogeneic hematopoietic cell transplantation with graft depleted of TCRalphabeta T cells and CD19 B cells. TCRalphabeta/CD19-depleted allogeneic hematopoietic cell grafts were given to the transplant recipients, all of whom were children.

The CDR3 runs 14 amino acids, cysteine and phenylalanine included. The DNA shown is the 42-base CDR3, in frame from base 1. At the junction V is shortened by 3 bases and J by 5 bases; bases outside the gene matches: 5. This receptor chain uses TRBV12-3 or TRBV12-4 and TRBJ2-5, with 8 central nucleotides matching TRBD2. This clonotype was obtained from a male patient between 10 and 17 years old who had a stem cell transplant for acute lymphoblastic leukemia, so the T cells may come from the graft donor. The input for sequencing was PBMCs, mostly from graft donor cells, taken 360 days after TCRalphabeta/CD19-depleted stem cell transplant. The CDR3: CASSFGGEFETQYF. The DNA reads TGTGCCAGCAGTTTCGGGGGGGAGTTCGAGACCCAGTACTTC.